Below, 19 T cell receptor beta chains from the same sample are listed, as sequenced in a study of cytomegalovirus exposure and HLA in healthy donors. Data came from immunoSEQ multiplex PCR; TCRdb stores just in-frame clones and leaves some out. Of about 360,000 clones in the sample, roughly 89% are singletons; the top ten hold about 0.8%. Material: PBMCs. The receptors stem from a woman younger than 35 in good health and CMV-seronegative.

The V gene is TRBV27, the J gene TRBJ2-3; TRBD2 agrees at 13 bases. CDR3 length equals 14 residues. Germline V gene data show CDR1 as MNHEY and CDR2 as SMNVEV (reference sequence). V shed 7 bases and J 4 bases; nucleotides not matched to a gene: 2. Here the CDR3 DNA reads TGTGCCAGCAAGACTAGCGGGAGGCCAGATACGCAGTATTTT. Its protein is CASKTSGRPDTQYF.

The rearrangement uses TRBV7-3 and TRBJ2-7, with 8 bases fitting TRBD2. Trimming removed 1 base from V and 2 bases from J; junction bases left unmatched: 4. Germline V gives CDR1 SGHTA, CDR2 FQGTGA. The CDR3 runs to 15 residues. The CDR3 is CASSLNREGAYEQYF. The CDR3 DNA sequence: TGTGCCAGCAGCTTAAATCGGGAGGGGGCCTACGAGCAGTACTTC.

This sequence joins TRBV5-1 and TRBJ2-7; 10 positions agree with TRBD2. V gave up 0 bases and J gave up 6 bases; unmatched junction bases: 9. Germline V gene data show CDR1 as SGHRS and CDR2 as YFSETQ. This CDR3 is built from 16 residues. The DNA of the CDR3 is TGCGCCAGCAGCTTGGCCCCAGCGGGGGGGTACGGCGAGCAGTACTTC. Protein: CASSLAPAGGYGEQYF.

This chain links TRBV7-2 with TRBJ2-7; D possibly corresponds to TRBD2 (5 bases). The CDR3 length is 15 residues. V gave up 4 bases and J gave up 7 bases, with 20 bases separating them. Germline V gene lookup returns CDR1 SGHTA and CDR2 FQGNSA. CDR3 DNA sequence: TGTGCCAGCAGCTCCTTGGACGGGGAGAGGAGGGAGCAGTACTTC. This gives the protein CASSSLDGERREQYF.

The chain carries TRBV6-4 and TRBJ2-3; D unresolved. Trimming removed 2 bases at V and 6 bases at J, with 12 bases between. Germline V CDR1 and CDR2: MRHNA, SNTAGT. CDR3 length: 14 residues. For the CDR3, the DNA is TGTGCCAGCAGTGACGGGCCCAGTGGCGATACGCAGTATTTT. Its translation: CASSDGPSGDTQYF.

The V gene is TRBV5-1, the J gene TRBJ1-4, with D maybe TRBD1 (6 bases). The germline V gene encodes CDR1 SGHRS and CDR2 YFSETQ. Trimming shortened V by 3 bases and J by 5 bases, and 11 bases separated the two germline ends. The CDR3 loop spans 14 amino acids. CDR3 in amino acids: CASSSTGTNEKLFF. The CDR3 nucleotides are TGCGCCAGCAGCTCGACAGGAACCAATGAAAAACTGTTTTTT.

The CDR3 reads CASGRGNQPQHF. The CDR3 nucleotides read TGTGCCAGTGGGAGAGGCAATCAGCCCCAGCATTTT. The V call is TRBV27, the J call TRBJ1-5; no clear D gene. CDR1 is MNHEY and CDR2 is SMNVEV in the germline V gene (reference sequence). The V gene lost 9 bases and the J gene lost 2 bases, with 8 bases spanning the gap. The CDR3 loop spans 12 amino acids.

The chain joins TRBV28 to TRBJ1-2; tentative D call: TRBD1 (6 bases). The CDR3 is 14 amino acids. Germline V gene data show CDR1 as MDHEN and CDR2 as SYDVKM. Trimming removed 2 bases at V and 3 bases at J, with 10 bases between. The CDR3 bases are TGTGCCAGCAGTTTACTGGGGGCAGACTATGGCTACACCTTC. Protein sequence: CASSLLGADYGYTF.

V usage is TRBV5-1 and J usage is TRBJ2-5; 7 nucleotides match TRBD2. The CDR3 runs 15 residues. Trimming took 4 bases from V and 5 from J; bases not matched to a gene: 11. Germline CDR1 is SGHRS and CDR2 is YFSETQ. CDR3 sequence reads: CASSPEAGVSETQYF. CDR3 bases: TGCGCCAGCAGCCCCGAGGCGGGGGTCTCGGAGACCCAGTACTTC.

This rearrangement joins TRBV2 to TRBJ2-1; D is possibly TRBD2 (6 bases). The germline CDR1 and CDR2 sequences are SNHLY and FYNNEI. CDR3 length: 15 residues. V lost 5 bases and J 6 bases, leaving 17 bases between the germline ends. The CDR3 DNA follows: TGTGCCAGCAGTAGGACTGGAGGGCTCGGCAATGAGCAGTTCTTC. Translation: CASSRTGGLGNEQFF. The full variable domain, in which reference TRBV2 and TRBJ2-1 provide the parts outside the CDR3, is EPEVTQTPSHQVTQMGQEVILRCVPISNHLYFYWYRQILGQKVEFLVSFYNNEISEKSEIFDDQFSVERPDGSNFTLKIRSTKLEDSAMYFCASSRTGGLGNEQFFGPGTRLTVL.

The chain couples TRBV2 to TRBJ1-1, with 7 bases fitting TRBD1. From germline, CDR1 is SNHLY and CDR2 FYNNEI. There are 17 residues in the CDR3. V shed 6 bases and J 5 bases; nucleotides not matched to a gene: 18. Here the CDR3 DNA reads TGTGCCAGCAGCCCCGGCCTATATGGGGACAGTTGGACTGAAGCTTTCTTT. It translates to CASSPGLYGDSWTEAFF.

The chain links TRBV30 to TRBJ2-2, with 9 bases aligning to TRBD2. The germline gives CDR1 GTSNPN, CDR2 SVGIG (reference sequence). The CDR3 runs 15 residues. Trimming at V came to 3 bases and at J to 4 bases, leaving 6 bases not matched to a gene. CDR3 sequence: CAWRGAGGSTGELFF. The CDR3 region has the DNA TGTGCCTGGAGAGGAGCGGGAGGCTCCACCGGGGAGCTGTTTTTT. The entire variable domain, with the rest obtained from reference TRBV30 and TRBJ2-2, is as follows: SQTIHQWPATLVQPVGSPLSLECTVEGTSNPNLYWYRQAAGRGLQLLFYSVGIGQISSEVPQNLSASRPQDRQFILSSKKLLLSDSGFYLCAWRGAGGSTGELFFGEGSRLTVL.

CDR3 sequence reads: CASSFGLRYGYTF. CDR3 DNA: TGTGCCAGCAGCTTTGGGTTGCGCTATGGCTACACCTTC. The chain uses TRBV12-1 and TRBJ1-2. TRBV12-1 is a pseudogene locus. There are 13 residues in the CDR3.

V and J are TRBV5-1 and TRBJ2-7; 7 bases map to TRBD1. The germline V gene has CDR1 SGHRS and CDR2 YFSETQ. The length of the CDR3 is 18 residues. V lost 4 bases to trimming and J lost 0 bases; unmatched junction nucleotides: 16. CDR3 loop: CASSPRGRQGRGSYEQYF. The CDR3, as DNA: TGCGCCAGCAGCCCGAGGGGGAGACAGGGACGGGGCTCCTACGAGCAGTACTTC.

A few counts support this clone. The chain links TRBV7-9 to TRBJ1-2; 11 bases map to TRBD1. J gave up 6 bases and V 1 base, and 4 bases lay outside the gene matches. CDR1 and CDR2 from the germline V gene are SEHNR and FQNEAQ (reference sequence). This CDR3 is 15 amino acids long. For the CDR3, the DNA is TGTGCCAGCAGCTTAGTTGGACAGGGGGCAAATGGCTACACCTTC. This sequence encodes CASSLVGQGANGYTF.

This chain connects TRBV5-4 to TRBJ2-1; D gene ambiguous. The CDR3 has 13 residues. CDR1 is SGHNT and CDR2 is YYREEE in the germline V gene (reference sequence). V lost 4 bases and J 8 bases, leaving 13 bases between the germline ends. This CDR3 is CASSQVQLYEQFF. The CDR3 DNA reads as TGTGCCAGCAGCCAGGTCCAGCTCTATGAGCAGTTCTTC.

V gene TRBV7-8 combines with J gene TRBJ2-7, with no clear D. Looked up from germline, CDR1 is SGHVS and CDR2 is FQNEAQ. This CDR3 has 14 amino acids. The V end lost 5 bases, the J end lost 2 bases, and 13 bases lay between the germline ends. In DNA, the CDR3 is TGTGCCAGCAGCCCGGGTCCTACCCCCTACGAGCAGTACTTC. Its translation is CASSPGPTPYEQYF.

This sequence joins TRBV2 and TRBJ2-5, with a weak D call TRBD1 (6 bases). Trimming shortened V by 2 bases and J by 2 bases, and 15 bases separated the two germline ends. The CDR3 has 16 amino acids. Looked up from germline, CDR1 is SNHLY and CDR2 is FYNNEI. The CDR3 reads CASSEFGGEGQETQYF. The CDR3 DNA sequence: TGTGCCAGCAGTGAATTTGGGGGCGAAGGTCAAGAGACCCAGTACTTC.

V and J are TRBV4-1 and TRBJ2-1; the D gene is possibly TRBD2 (7 bases). This CDR3 comprises 17 residues. Germline V gene lookup returns CDR1 MGHRA and CDR2 YSYEKL. Deletions cut 3 bases from V and 3 bases from J, with 18 bases between. CDR3 in DNA: TGCGCCAGCAGCCAGGAAGGGGGGGATTTACACTACAATGAGCAGTTCTTC. It encodes CASSQEGGDLHYNEQFF.